These 3 T cell receptor beta chains were sequenced from one sample in a study of blood T cell repertoires in COVID-19. Here immunoSEQ multiplex PCR was the method, and the copy in TCRdb shows in-frame clones only, minus some. Among more than 200,000 clones, approximately 90% were seen once, and the ten largest hold nearly 6.5%. Material: PBMCs or T cells enriched from blood (not recorded which). These receptors were taken from a woman aged 25 to 39 with acute COVID-19.

The V call is TRBV6-4, the J call TRBJ1-2; a possible D gene is TRBD1 (5 bases). The CDR3 spans 13 residues. V was pared by 5 bases and J by 8 bases, with 15 bases between. Germline lookup yields CDR1 MRHNA and CDR2 SNTAGT. This chain's CDR3 is CASSLGTGVGYTF. For the CDR3, the DNA is TGTGCCAGCAGTCTGGGAACGGGGGTAGGCTACACCTTC.

The CDR3 coding sequence is TGTGCCAGCTCGCAGACAGGGGGCGACACCGGGGAGCTGTTTTTT. Its translation is CASSQTGGDTGELFF. The gene calls are TRBV18 and TRBJ2-2, with 10 bases lining up with TRBD1. Germline V gene lookup returns CDR1 KGHSH and CDR2 LQKENI. The J segment lost 3 bases and the V segment lost 6 bases, leaving 4 bases of the junction unmatched. This CDR3 comprises 15 residues.

This chain joins TRBV5-1 and TRBJ2-6, with D maybe TRBD2 (5 bases). The CDR3 contains 16 residues. V was trimmed by 4 bases and J by 0 bases, leaving 11 bases between them. The germline V gene encodes CDR1 SGHRS and CDR2 YFSETQ. The CDR3 bases are TGCGCCAGCAGCCCCCCGGGGAGCTCTGGGGCCAACGTCCTGACTTTC. Residues: CASSPPGSSGANVLTF. Variable domain in full (rest from reference TRBV5-1 and TRBJ2-6): KAGVTQTPRYLIKTRGQQVTLSCSPISGHRSVSWYQQTPGQGLQFLFEYFSETQRNKGNFPGRFSGRQFSNSRSEMNVSTLELGDSALYLCASSPPGSSGANVLTFGAGSRLTVL.